This TCR beta chain was retrieved from a study of T cells in Graves' hyperthyroidism and ophthalmopathy (dated by TCRdb to the late 2010s). For context, the study as a whole: A discovery cohort of around 98 patients, about 43 with Graves' ophthalmopathy and under 60 with stable Graves' hyperthyroidism, was used to find distinguishing TCR V-J signatures. An independent validation cohort of about 20 hyperthyroidism patients and 17 patients who later progressed to ophthalmopathy tested prospective prediction of ophthalmopathy. The 100 discovery patients were divided at random into training and test sets in a 7:3 ratio. In several Graves' hyperthyroidism patients, the study also compared T-cell repertoires from thyroid tissue with T-cell repertoires from blood. After sampling, hyperthyroidism patients received methimazole starting at 30 mg daily, and ophthalmopathy patients received high-dose intravenous methylprednisolone. TCR Vbeta CDR3 sequencing of 135 peripheral blood samples (more than 40 ophthalmopathy, about 80 hyperthyroidism and 17 progressor patients) is reported in the paper.

A patient counted as having stable Graves' hyperthyroidism if no progression to ophthalmopathy occurred over 18 months of follow-up. Hyperthyroidism patients were newly diagnosed, had a disease duration of under 2 months, and were aged 18 to 65 years. Exclusion was applied to patients with uncontrolled infections, other autoimmune diseases, pregnancy or lactation. Diagnoses were based on clinical symptoms, serum thyroxine and TRAb, thyroid ultrasound and orbital computed tomography. Total RNA was extracted using Trizol reagent, and RNA quality was assessed on an Agilent 2100 Bioanalyzer. CDR1 and CDR2 are read off the germline V gene (reference sequence) as GTSNPN and SVGIG. Trimmed from V: 1 base; trimmed from J: 5 bases; junction bases lacking a gene match: 4. The CDR3 covers 14 residues, taking in both the cysteine and the phenylalanine. Solely the CDR3 DNA is kept, with 42 bases framed from the first base.

The investigation overall reported the following: Most expanded thyroid clonotypes (frequency above 0.001) were also detected in blood, suggesting blood repertoires may reflect thyroid immune responses. No statistical method was used to fix the sample size in advance, and group allocation was not hidden from the investigators. A 13 V-J signature model separated ophthalmopathy from stable hyperthyroidism, with just over 85% sensitivity and roughly 81% specificity in cross-validation and 80%/75% in testing. In validation, the model predicted progression to ophthalmopathy a median of roughly six months before onset, with around 70% sensitivity and more than 72% specificity.

TCR beta CDR3 regions were amplified from RNA transcripts. The first round of RT-PCR for the TCR CDR3 was performed with the HTBI primer set and the Qiagen OneStep RT-PCR kit. The libraries were constructed in a second round of multiplex PCR and then size-selected and purified. Sequencing of the libraries was done on an Illumina HiSeq2000 using paired-end 100 bp reads. The published analysis was carried out like this. Raw data were processed with SOAPnuke, discarding reads with adapters, uncalled bases, mean Phred below 15, or no exact constant-primer or identifier match. High-quality paired reads were merged using COPE v1.2.5, and each unique nucleotide sequence was defined as a clonotype. Clonotypes were aligned to IMGT TRBV, TRBD and TRBJ reference segments using MiTCR v1.1. The analysis included only V-J combinations with a frequency above 0.0001, which together covered approximately 99% of the repertoires. A TCS score was defined as the ratio between F50 (clonal expansion) and ExV (chaos), using BLOSUM62-based TCRdist between CDR3 peptides within each V-J. Welch's t-statistics and random forest reduced several hundred V-J features to roughly 13, which were used in a naive Bayes classifier (R e1071). TCRdb redid the processing of the public reads, applying fastp at Q25 and MiXCR, and retained in-frame beta chains. Rows with one shared CDR3 protein collapse into an entry with the most common genes and DNA. TCRdb's processing, not the authors' own work, is the source of the V and J calls. Within this sample are hundreds of thousands of distinct CDR3 sequences, with about half of them counted one time only. The leading ten clones occupy 8.2% of the sample.

For this clonotype: This receptor's antigen is unknown. Qualities for individual bases were not recorded, and no much larger clone is one base off.

Recombination joined TRBV30 with TRBJ1-1; TRBD1 aligns with 10 central bases. The specimen was peripheral blood or thyroid tissue (not recorded which). This receptor was identified in a woman in her late teens or twenties with Graves' hyperthyroidism. Donor details come from another sample of the same person, matched by shared clones. This receptor carries the CDR3 CAWSDPGQGTEAFF. The DNA sequence is as follows: TGTGCCTGGAGTGACCCGGGACAGGGGACTGAAGCTTTCTTT. Here the CDR3 is joined to the reference TRBV30 and TRBJ1-1 genes, and the full variable domain is: SQTIHQWPATLVQPVGSPLSLECTVEGTSNPNLYWYRQAAGRGLQLLFYSVGIGQISSEVPQNLSASRPQDRQFILSSKKLLLSDSGFYLCAWSDPGQGTEAFFGQGTRLTVV.